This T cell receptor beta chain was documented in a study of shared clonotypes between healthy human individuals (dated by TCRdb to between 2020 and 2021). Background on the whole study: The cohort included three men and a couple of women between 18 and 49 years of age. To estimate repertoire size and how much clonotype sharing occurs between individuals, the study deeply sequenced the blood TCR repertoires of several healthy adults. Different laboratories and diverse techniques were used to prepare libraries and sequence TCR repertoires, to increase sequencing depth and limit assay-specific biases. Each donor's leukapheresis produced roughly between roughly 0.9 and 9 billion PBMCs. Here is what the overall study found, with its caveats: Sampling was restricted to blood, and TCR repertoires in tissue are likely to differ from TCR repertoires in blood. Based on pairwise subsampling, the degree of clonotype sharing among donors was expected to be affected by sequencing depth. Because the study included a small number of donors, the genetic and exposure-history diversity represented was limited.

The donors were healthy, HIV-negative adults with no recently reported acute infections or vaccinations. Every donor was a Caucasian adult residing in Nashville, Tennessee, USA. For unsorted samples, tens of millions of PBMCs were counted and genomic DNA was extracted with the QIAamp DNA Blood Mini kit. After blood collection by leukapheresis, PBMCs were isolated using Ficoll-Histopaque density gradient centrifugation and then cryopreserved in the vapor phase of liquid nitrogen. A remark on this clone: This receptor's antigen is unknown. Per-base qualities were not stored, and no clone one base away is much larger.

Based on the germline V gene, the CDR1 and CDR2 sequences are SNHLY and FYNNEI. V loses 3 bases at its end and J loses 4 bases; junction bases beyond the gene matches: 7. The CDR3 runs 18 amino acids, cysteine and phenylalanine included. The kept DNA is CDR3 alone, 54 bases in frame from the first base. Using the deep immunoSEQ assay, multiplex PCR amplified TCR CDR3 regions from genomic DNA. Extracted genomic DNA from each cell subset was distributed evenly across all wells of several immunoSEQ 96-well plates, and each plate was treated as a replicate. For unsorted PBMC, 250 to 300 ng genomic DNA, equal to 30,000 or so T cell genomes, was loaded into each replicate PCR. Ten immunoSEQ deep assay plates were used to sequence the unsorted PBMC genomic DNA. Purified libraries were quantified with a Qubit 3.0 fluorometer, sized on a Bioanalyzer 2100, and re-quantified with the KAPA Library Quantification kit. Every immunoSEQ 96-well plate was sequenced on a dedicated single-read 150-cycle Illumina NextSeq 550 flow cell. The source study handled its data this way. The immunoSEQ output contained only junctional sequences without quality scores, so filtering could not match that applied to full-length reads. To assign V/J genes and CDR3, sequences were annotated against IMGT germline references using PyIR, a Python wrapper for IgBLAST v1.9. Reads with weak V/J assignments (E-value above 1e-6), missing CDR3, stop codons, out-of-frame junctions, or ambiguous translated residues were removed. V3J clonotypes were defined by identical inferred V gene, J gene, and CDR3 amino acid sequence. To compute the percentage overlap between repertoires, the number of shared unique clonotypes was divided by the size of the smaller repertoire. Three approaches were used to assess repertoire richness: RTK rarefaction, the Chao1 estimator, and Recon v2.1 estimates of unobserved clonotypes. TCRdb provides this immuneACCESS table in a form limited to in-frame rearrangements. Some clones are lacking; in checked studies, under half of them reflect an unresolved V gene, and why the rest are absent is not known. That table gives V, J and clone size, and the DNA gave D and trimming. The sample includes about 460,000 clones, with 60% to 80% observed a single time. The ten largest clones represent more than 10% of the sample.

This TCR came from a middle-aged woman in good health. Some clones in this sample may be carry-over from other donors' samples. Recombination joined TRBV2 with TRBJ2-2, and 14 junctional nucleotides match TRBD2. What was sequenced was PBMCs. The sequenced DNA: TGTGCCAGCAGTGAGACTAGCGGGAGGGCCATCGGCACCGGGGAGCTGTTTTTT. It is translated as CASSETSGRAIGTGELFF.